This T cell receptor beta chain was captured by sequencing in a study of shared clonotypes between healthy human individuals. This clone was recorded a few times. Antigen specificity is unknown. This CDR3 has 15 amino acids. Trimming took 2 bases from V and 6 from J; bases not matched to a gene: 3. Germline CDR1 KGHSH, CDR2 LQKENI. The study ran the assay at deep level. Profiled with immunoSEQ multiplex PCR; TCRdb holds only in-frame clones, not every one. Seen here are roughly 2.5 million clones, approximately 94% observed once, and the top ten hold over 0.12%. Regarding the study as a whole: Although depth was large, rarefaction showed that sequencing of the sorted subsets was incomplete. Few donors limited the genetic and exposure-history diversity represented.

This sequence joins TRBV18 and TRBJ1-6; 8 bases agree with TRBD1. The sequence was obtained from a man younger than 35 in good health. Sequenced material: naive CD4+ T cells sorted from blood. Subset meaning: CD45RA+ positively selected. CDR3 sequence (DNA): TGTGCCAGCTCACCAGACAGGGGCAGTAATTCACCCCTCCACTTT. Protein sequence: CASSPDRGSNSPLHF.